The clone carrying this T cell receptor beta chain was seen a handful of times. Its antigen is still unknown. The sample belongs to a study of identical twins. Study observations and caveats: There was an excess of low generation probability in the out-of-frame alpha sequences that twins shared. Twins' surplus sharing was weaker for beta out-of-frame sequences. The models systematically underestimated how much out-of-frame TCR alpha was shared in monozygotic twins.

CDR1 and CDR2 (germline): SGHVS, FQNEAQ. With 7 bases removed from V and 0 bases from J, the gap between germline ends came to 11 bases. This CDR3 is 14 amino acids long. TCRdb redid the calling of the 5' RACE reads with MiXCR, one entry per CDR3 protein. The table has about 530,000 distinct CDR3 sequences, approximately 20% seen once; the top ten hold approximately 0.5%. These data were also reused for a study on yellow fever vaccine responses in identical twins.

The sequencing input was CD4+ T cells sorted from blood. This TCR was sampled from a woman younger than 35 in good health. The chain joins TRBV7-8 to TRBJ2-3; D is unresolved. The CDR3 loop is CASTKIDSTDTQYF. The CDR3 DNA follows: TGTGCCAGCACCAAGATTGACAGCACAGATACGCAGTATTTT.